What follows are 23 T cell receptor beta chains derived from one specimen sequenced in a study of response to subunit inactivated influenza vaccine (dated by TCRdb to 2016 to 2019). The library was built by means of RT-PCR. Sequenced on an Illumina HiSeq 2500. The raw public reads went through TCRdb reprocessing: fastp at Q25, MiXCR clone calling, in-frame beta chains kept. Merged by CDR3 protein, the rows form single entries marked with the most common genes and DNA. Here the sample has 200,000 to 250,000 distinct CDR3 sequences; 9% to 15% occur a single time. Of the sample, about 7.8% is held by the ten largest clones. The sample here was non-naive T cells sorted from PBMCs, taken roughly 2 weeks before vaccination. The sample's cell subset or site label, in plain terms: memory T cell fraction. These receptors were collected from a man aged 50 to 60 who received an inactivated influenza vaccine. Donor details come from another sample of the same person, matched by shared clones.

This chain's CDR3 is CSAHRDTYNEQFF. The CDR3 coding sequence is TGCAGTGCTCACCGGGACACTTACAATGAGCAGTTCTTC. The chain is built from TRBV20-1 and TRBJ2-1; TRBD1 might be the D (6 bases). V was trimmed by 5 bases and J by 4 bases, leaving 12 bases between them. Germline V gene sequence: CDR1 DFQATT, CDR2 SNEGSKA (reference sequence). CDR3 length: 13 amino acids.

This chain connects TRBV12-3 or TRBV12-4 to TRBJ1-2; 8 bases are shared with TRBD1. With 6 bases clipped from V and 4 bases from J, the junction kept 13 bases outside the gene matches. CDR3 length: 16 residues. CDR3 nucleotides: TGTGCCAGCAGGGGCTCTGGACAGGGAGTCATCTATGGCTACACCTTC. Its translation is CASRGSGQGVIYGYTF.

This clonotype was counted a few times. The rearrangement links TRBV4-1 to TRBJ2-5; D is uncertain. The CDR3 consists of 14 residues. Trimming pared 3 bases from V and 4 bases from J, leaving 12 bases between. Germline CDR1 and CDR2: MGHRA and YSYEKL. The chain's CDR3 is CASSQEHILETQYF. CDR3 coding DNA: TGCGCCAGCAGCCAGGAACATATACTAGAGACCCAGTACTTC.

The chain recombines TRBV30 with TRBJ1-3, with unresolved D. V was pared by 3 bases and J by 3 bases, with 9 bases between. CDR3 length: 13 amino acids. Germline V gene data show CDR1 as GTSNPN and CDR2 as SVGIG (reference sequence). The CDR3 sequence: CAWSRTDGNTIYF. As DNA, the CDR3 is TGTGCCTGGAGCAGGACGGATGGAAACACCATATATTTT.

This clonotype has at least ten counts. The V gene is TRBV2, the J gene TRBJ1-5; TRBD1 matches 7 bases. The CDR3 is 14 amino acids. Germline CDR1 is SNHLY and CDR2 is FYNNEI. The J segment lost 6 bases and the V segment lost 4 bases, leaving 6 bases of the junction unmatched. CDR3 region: CASSAEGASQPQHF. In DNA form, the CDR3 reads TGTGCCAGCAGTGCCGAGGGGGCAAGTCAGCCCCAGCATTTT. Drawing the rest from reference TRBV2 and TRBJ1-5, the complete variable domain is EPEVTQTPSHQVTQMGQEVILRCVPISNHLYFYWYRQILGQKVEFLVSFYNNEISEKSEIFDDQFSVERPDGSNFTLKIRSTKLEDSAMYFCASSAEGASQPQHFGDGTRLSIL.

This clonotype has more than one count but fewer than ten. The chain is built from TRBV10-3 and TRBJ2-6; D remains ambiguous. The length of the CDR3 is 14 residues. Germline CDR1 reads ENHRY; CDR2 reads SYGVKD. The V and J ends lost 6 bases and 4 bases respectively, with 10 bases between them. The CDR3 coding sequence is TGTGCCATCAGCTTCCAGGCCGGGGCCAACGTCCTGACTTTC. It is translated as CAISFQAGANVLTF.

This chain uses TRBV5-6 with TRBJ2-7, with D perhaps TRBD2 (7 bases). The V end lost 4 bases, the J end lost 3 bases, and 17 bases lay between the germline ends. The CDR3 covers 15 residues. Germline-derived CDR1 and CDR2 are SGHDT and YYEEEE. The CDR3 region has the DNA TGTGCCAGCAGCGCCTGGGGAGGGGGGAACTACGAGCAGTACTTC. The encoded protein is CASSAWGGGNYEQYF.

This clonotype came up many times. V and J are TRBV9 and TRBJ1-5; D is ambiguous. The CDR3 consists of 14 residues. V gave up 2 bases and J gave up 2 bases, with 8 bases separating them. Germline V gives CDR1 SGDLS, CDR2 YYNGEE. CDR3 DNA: TGTGCCAGCAGCGTCGGCAGCGGCAATCAGCCCCAGCATTTT. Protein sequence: CASSVGSGNQPQHF.

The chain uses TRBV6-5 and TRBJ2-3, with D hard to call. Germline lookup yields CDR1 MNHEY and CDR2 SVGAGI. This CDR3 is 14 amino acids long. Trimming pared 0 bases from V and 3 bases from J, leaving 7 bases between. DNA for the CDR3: TGTGCCAGCAGTTACTCCCTCGGGACAGATACGCAGTATTTT. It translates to CASSYSLGTDTQYF.

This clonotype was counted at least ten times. This CDR3 reads CASSFWGASGKYEQYF. In nucleotides, the CDR3 is TGTGCCAGCAGTTTTTGGGGGGCTAGCGGGAAGTACGAGCAGTACTTC. The chain joins TRBV28 to TRBJ2-7; 9 bases map to TRBD2. The CDR3 covers 16 residues. The V and J ends lost 3 bases and 4 bases, in that order; junction bases with no gene match: 10. Germline CDR1 and CDR2: MDHEN and SYDVKM.

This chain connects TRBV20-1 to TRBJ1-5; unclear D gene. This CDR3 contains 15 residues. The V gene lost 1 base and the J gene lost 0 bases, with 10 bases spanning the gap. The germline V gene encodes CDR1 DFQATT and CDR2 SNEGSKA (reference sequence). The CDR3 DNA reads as TGCAGTGCTAGAGGCCTCGGAGTTAGCAATCAGCCCCAGCATTTT. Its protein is CSARGLGVSNQPQHF.

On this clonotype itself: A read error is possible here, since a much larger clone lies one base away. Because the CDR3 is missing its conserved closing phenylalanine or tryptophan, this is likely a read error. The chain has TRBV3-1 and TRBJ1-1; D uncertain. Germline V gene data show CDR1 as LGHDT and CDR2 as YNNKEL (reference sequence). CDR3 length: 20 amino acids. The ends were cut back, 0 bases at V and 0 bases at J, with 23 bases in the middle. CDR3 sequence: CASSQDSVWTLLHMNTEAFS. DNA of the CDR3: TGTGCCAGCAGCCAAGACTCTGTATGGACCCTCCTGCACATGAACACTGAAGCTTTCTCT.

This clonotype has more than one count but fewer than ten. In DNA form, the CDR3 reads TGTGCCAGCAGCGAGATTGGGACAGGGGTAGGCGAGCAGTACTTC. Residues: CASSEIGTGVGEQYF. The chain links TRBV7-9 to TRBJ2-7; 10 bases fit TRBD1. Germline lookup yields CDR1 SEHNR and CDR2 FQNEAQ (reference sequence). The CDR3 sequence is 15 residues long. Trimming at V came to 5 bases and at J to 6 bases, leaving 10 bases not matched to a gene.

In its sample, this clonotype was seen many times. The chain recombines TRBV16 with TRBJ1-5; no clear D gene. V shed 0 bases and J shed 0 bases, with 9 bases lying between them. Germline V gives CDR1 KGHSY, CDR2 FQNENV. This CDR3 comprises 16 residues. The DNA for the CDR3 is TGTGCCAGCAGCCAATCTCGCCGAAATAGCAATCAGCCCCAGCATTTT. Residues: CASSQSRRNSNQPQHF.

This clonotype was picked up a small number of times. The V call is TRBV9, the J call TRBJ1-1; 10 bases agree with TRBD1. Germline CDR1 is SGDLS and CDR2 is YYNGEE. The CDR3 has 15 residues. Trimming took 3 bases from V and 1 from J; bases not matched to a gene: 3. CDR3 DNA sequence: TGTGCCAGCAGCGAGGGGGACAGGGGGAACACTGAAGCTTTCTTT. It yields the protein CASSEGDRGNTEAFF.

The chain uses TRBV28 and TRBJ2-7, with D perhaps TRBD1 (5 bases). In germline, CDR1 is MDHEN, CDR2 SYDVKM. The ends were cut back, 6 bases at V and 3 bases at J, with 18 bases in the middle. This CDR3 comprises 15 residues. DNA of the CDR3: TGTGCCAGCAGCAGTTCGGTGGGGCTGGACTACGAGCAGTACTTC. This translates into CASSSSVGLDYEQYF.

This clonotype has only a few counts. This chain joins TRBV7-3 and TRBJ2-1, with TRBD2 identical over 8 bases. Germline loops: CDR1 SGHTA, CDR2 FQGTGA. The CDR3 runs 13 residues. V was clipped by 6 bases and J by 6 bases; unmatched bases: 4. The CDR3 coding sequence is TGTGCCAGCAGTTCCGCGGGAGGCAATGAGCAGTTCTTC. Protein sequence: CASSSAGGNEQFF. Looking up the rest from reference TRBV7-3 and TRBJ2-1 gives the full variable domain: GAGVSQTPSNKVTEKGKYVELRCDPISGHTALYWYRQSLGQGPEFLIYFQGTGAADDSGLPNDRFFAVRPEGSVSTLKIQRTERGDSAVYLCASSSAGGNEQFFGPGTRLTVL.

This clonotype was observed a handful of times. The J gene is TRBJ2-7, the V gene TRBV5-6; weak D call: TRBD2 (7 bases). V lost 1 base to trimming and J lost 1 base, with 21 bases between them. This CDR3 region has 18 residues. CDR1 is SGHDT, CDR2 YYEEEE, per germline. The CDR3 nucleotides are TGTGCCAGCAGCTTGAGGTATCGGCGCGGGGGCTCTTCCTACGAGCAGTACTTC. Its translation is CASSLRYRRGGSSYEQYF.

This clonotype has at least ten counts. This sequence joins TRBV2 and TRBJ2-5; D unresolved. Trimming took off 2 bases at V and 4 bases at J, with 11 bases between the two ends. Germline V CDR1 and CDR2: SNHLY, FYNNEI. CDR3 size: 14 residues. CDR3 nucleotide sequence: TGTGCCAGCAGTGAATATTTGGGTGGAGAGACCCAGTACTTC. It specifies CASSEYLGGETQYF.

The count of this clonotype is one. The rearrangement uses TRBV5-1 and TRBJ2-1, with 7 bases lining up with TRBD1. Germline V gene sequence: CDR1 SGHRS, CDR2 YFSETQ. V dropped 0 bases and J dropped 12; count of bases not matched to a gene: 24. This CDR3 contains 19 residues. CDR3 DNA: TGCGCCAGCAGCTTGGCCCCGGCCGAGACAGGGCCCTTTTCAGGCGGGCAGTTCTTC. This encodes CASSLAPAETGPFSGGQFF. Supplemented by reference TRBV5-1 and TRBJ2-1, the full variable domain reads KAGVTQTPRYLIKTRGQQVTLSCSPISGHRSVSWYQQTPGQGLQFLFEYFSETQRNKGNFPGRFSGRQFSNSRSEMNVSTLELGDSALYLCASSLAPAETGPFSGGQFFGPGTRLTVL.

CDR3 region: CSVLTDRGGGYTF. Here the CDR3 DNA reads TGCAGCGTTCTAACAGACCGCGGGGGTGGCTACACCTTC. The chain carries TRBV29-1 and TRBJ1-2, with D maybe TRBD1 (5 bases). The V and J ends lost 5 bases and 7 bases respectively, with 17 bases between them. The germline V gene has CDR1 SQVTM and CDR2 ANQGSEA. This CDR3 is built from 13 residues.

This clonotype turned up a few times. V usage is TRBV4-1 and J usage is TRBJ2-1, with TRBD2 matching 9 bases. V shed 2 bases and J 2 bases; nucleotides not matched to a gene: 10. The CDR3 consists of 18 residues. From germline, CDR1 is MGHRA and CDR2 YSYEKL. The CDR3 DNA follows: TGCGCCAGCAGCCAACCAAGTTTAGCGGGAGTCACCTACAATGAGCAGTTCTTC. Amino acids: CASSQPSLAGVTYNEQFF.

This chain's CDR3 is CAISADYNSPLHF. The CDR3 DNA is TGTGCCATCAGTGCAGACTATAATTCACCCCTCCACTTT. The chain recombines TRBV10-3 with TRBJ1-6; no firm D call. The V gene lost 4 bases and the J gene lost 3 bases, with 4 bases spanning the gap. This CDR3 comprises 13 residues. Germline-derived CDR1 and CDR2 are ENHRY and SYGVKD.